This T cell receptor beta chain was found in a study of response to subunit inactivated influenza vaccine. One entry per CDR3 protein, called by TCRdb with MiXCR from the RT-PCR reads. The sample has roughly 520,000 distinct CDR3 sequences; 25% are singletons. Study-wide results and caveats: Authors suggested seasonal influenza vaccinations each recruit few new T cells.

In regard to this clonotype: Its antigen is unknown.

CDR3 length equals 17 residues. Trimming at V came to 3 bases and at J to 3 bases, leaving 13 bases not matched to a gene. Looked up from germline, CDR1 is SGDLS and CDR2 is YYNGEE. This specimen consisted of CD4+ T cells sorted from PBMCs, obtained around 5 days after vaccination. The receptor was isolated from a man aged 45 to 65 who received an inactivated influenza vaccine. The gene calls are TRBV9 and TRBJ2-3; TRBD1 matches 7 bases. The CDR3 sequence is CASSEGGSGQITDTQYF. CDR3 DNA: TGTGCCAGCAGCGAAGGGGGCTCCGGACAGATAACAGATACGCAGTATTTT.